Shown below are 11 T cell receptor beta chains from a single sample sequenced in a study of neurological immune-mediated disorders. TCRdb re-analysed the 5' RACE reads in MiXCR, keeping a single row per CDR3 protein. This sample has 40,000 to 60,000 distinct CDR3 sequences, with under 15% found just once. Regarding time point: longitudinal time-point 2. The sample consisted of PBMCs. The origin of the receptors is a male donor with HTLV-1-associated myelopathy (HAM/TSP).

This clonotype was counted many times. This rearrangement joins TRBV7-2 to TRBJ2-2, with 7 bases that match TRBD2. The CDR3 sequence is 16 residues long. V gave up 2 bases and J gave up 2 bases; unmatched junction bases: 5. Germline loops: CDR1 SGHTA, CDR2 FQGNSA. CDR3 DNA sequence: TGTGCCAGCAGCTTAAGGGCTAGCGGAAACACCGGGGAGCTGTTTTTT. This translates into CASSLRASGNTGELFF.

There are many counts of this clonotype. The J gene is TRBJ1-1, the V gene TRBV5-5; D is unresolved. This CDR3 comprises 15 residues. V was trimmed by 0 bases and J by 1 base, leaving 10 bases between them. The germline V gene encodes CDR1 SGHKS and CDR2 YYEKEE (reference sequence). CDR3 nucleotides: TGTGCCAGCAGCTTGGGTGCTCTGGGGAACACTGAAGCTTTCTTT. This codes for CASSLGALGNTEAFF. Together with reference TRBV5-5 and TRBJ1-1, the CDR3 gives the full variable domain: DAGVTQSPTHLIKTRGQQVTLRCSPISGHKSVSWYQQVLGQGPQFIFQYYEKEERGRGNFPDRFSARQFPNYSSELNVNALLLGDSALYLCASSLGALGNTEAFFGQGTRLTVV.

This clonotype was observed many times. This chain uses TRBV4-3 with TRBJ2-1; 9 nucleotides line up with TRBD2. The CDR3 is 15 residues long. Germline V gene data show CDR1 as LGHNA and CDR2 as YSLEER. Trimming took 4 bases from V and 1 from J; bases not matched to a gene: 2. As DNA, the CDR3 is TGCGCCAGCAGCCGCGGGGGGGGTTCCTACAATGAGCAGTTCTTC. Translating gives CASSRGGGSYNEQFF.

This clonotype was seen repeatedly, ten times or more. The chain couples TRBV5-5 to TRBJ2-6, with TRBD2 as a possible D gene (5 bases). V was pared by 7 bases and J by 4 bases, with 24 bases between. Germline-derived CDR1 and CDR2 are SGHKS and YYEKEE (reference sequence). CDR3 length: 18 amino acids. Here the CDR3 reads CASDFRGLTQTGANVLTF. The CDR3 coding sequence is TGTGCCAGCGACTTCCGTGGACTTACTCAAACGGGGGCCAACGTCCTGACTTTC.

Ten or more counts support this clonotype. The chain joins TRBV5-5 to TRBJ2-2; 14 positions match TRBD2. The germline gives CDR1 SGHKS, CDR2 YYEKEE (reference sequence). The CDR3 contains 17 residues. The junction had 6 bases not matched to a gene; V was cut back by 4 bases and J by 4 bases. DNA of the CDR3: TGTGCCAGCAGCGCGACTAGCGGGGGGGCGGGCACCGGGGAGCTGTTTTTT. This gives the protein CASSATSGGAGTGELFF.

The rearrangement uses TRBV5-5 and TRBJ2-2, with 8 positions matching TRBD2. The V gene end was trimmed by 4 bases and the J gene end by 5 bases; junction bases not matched to a gene: 10. Per germline, CDR1 SGHKS and CDR2 YYEKEE (reference sequence). The CDR3 loop spans 16 amino acids. The DNA for the CDR3 is TGTGCCAGCAGCCTCGGGGTAGCGGGGTGGACCGGGGAGCTGTTTTTT. It encodes CASSLGVAGWTGELFF. Full variable domain (rest looked up from reference TRBV5-5 and TRBJ2-2): DAGVTQSPTHLIKTRGQQVTLRCSPISGHKSVSWYQQVLGQGPQFIFQYYEKEERGRGNFPDRFSARQFPNYSSELNVNALLLGDSALYLCASSLGVAGWTGELFFGEGSRLTVL.

This clonotype was seen many times. This chain links TRBV20-1 with TRBJ1-1; 10 positions match TRBD1. V trimming: 3 bases; J trimming: 3 bases; junction bases outside the gene matches: 7. Germline V gene data show CDR1 as DFQATT and CDR2 as SNEGSKA (reference sequence). The CDR3 contains 15 residues. DNA of the CDR3: TGCAGTGCTAGTGATTCCGGGACAGGGGACACTGAAGCTTTCTTT. Amino acid sequence: CSASDSGTGDTEAFF.

This clonotype was detected ten times or more. The chain joins TRBV5-1 to TRBJ2-7; D unresolved. From germline, CDR1 is SGHRS and CDR2 YFSETQ. The CDR3 length is 13 residues. V lost 2 bases and J lost 0, with 6 bases in between. The DNA of the CDR3 is TGCGCCAGCAGCTTTGGAGCCTCCTACGAGCAGTACTTC. It is translated as CASSFGASYEQYF.

The table lists this clonotype with many counts. The chain is built from TRBV5-1 and TRBJ2-5; D unclear. Germline CDR1 reads SGHRS; CDR2 reads YFSETQ. V was clipped by 0 bases and J by 1 base, with 13 bases between them. The CDR3 runs 16 residues. The CDR3 protein is CASSLEGIEGQETQYF. The CDR3 DNA reads TGCGCCAGCAGCTTGGAAGGCATAGAAGGCCAAGAGACCCAGTACTTC. Using reference TRBV5-1 and TRBJ2-5 for the parts outside the CDR3, the full variable domain is KAGVTQTPRYLIKTRGQQVTLSCSPISGHRSVSWYQQTPGQGLQFLFEYFSETQRNKGNFPGRFSGRQFSNSRSEMNVSTLELGDSALYLCASSLEGIEGQETQYFGPGTRLLVL.

This clonotype occurred many times. The V gene is TRBV29-1, the J gene TRBJ2-1; TRBD1 might be the D (6 bases). Germline V gives CDR1 SQVTM, CDR2 ANQGSEA. The CDR3 is 18 residues long. V was shortened by 1 base and J by 6 bases, with 25 bases between the two germline ends. The DNA for the CDR3 is TGCAGCGTTGAAGGAGGGACCCAAGGGGGATCCAGGGGCAATGAGCAGTTCTTC. This gives the protein CSVEGGTQGGSRGNEQFF.

This clonotype appeared many times. The chain is built from TRBV7-2 and TRBJ1-1; 8 bases match TRBD1. This CDR3 has 16 residues. V shed 2 bases and J 1 base; nucleotides not matched to a gene: 6. CDR1 SGHTA and CDR2 FQGNSA come from the germline V gene. The CDR3 sequence is CASSLRPGTGNTEAFF. In nucleotides, the CDR3 is TGTGCCAGCAGCTTACGACCCGGGACAGGGAACACTGAAGCTTTCTTT.